A few counts support the clone carrying this T cell receptor beta chain. The primer mix had 60 V beta and 13 J beta primers. Generated by immunoSEQ multiplex PCR, the TCRdb table keeps only in-frame clones and is missing some. The table shows almost 65,000 clones, with around four fifths occurring only once. Fresh-frozen tumor tissue and more than two years of survival data were available for all. This sample was taken from a study of glioma-infiltrating T cells after dendritic cell vaccination. On the study more broadly: Dendritic cell vaccination trial patients had either newly diagnosed or recurrent glioblastoma. Patients received autologous tumor lysate-pulsed dendritic cell vaccination between the early 2000s and the early 2010s.

The V end was cut by 5 bases, the J end by 4 bases, with 12 bases between. CDR1 SGHNT and CDR2 YENEEA come from the germline V gene. CDR3 length: 14 amino acids. This receptor was identified in a human donor with glioblastoma. The sample in question was blood, obtained before dendritic cell vaccination. V usage is TRBV11-3 and J usage is TRBJ1-3; D is possibly TRBD1 (5 bases). The CDR3 protein is CASSVQGTGNTIYF. The CDR3 region has the DNA TGTGCCAGCAGCGTCCAGGGTACGGGAAACACCATATATTTT.